This T cell receptor beta chain was observed in a study of blood T cell repertoires in COVID-19. The ends lost 2 bases at V and 4 bases at J; junction bases unmatched: 7. The CDR3 is 17 amino acids. Looked up from germline, CDR1 is MNHEY and CDR2 is SVGEGT. Original analysis: The authors estimated nucleated cell counts from reference gene primer amplification. Method: immunoSEQ multiplex PCR; TCRdb's copy keeps in-frame clones and lacks some. From that table come the V and J calls and clone size; the DNA was used to work out D and trimming. The repertoire consists of about 250,000 clones, with around three quarters occurring once and the leading ten covering around 3.4%.

This sequence was found in a woman older than 75 with acute or convalescent COVID-19. The sequenced material came from peripheral blood. The chain combines TRBV6-2 or TRBV6-3 with TRBJ2-7; TRBD2 matches at 14 bases. CDR3 in DNA: TGTGCCAGCAGTTACGGGACTAGCGGGGGCCCCGGGTACGAGCAGTACTTC. The encoded protein is CASSYGTSGGPGYEQYF.